The clone carrying this TCR beta chain occurred a few times. What it recognizes is unknown. This CDR3 contains 16 residues. V gave up 2 bases and J gave up 4 bases; unmatched junction bases: 11. The germline gives CDR1 DFQATT, CDR2 SNEGSKA (reference sequence). The entry originates in a study of T-cell reconstitution after alpha-beta-depleted transplantation in children. Overall study results and limits: In some patients, recipient T cells and intrathymic progenitors surviving conditioning explained high day-60 diversity. By one year post-transplant, T-cell counts and diversity largely arose from T cells that were newly produced. Alpha-beta T cells present about two months after transplant were reported to originate from several hundred expanded graft clones.

This sample's TCRbeta library carried unique molecular identifier barcodes. TCRdb itself ran the PCR reads through MiXCR, one entry per CDR3 protein. The sample lists hundreds of thousands of distinct CDR3 sequences, roughly 16% occurring once. The receptor's source is a male patient between 5 and 17 years old who had a stem cell transplant for acute lymphoblastic leukemia, so the T cells may come from the graft donor. The chain combines TRBV20-1 with TRBJ2-7; 10 nucleotides match TRBD2. The sequencing used PBMCs, mostly from graft donor cells, collected 360 days after TCRalphabeta/CD19-depleted stem cell transplant. CDR3 protein: CSARSLAGVEEYEQYF. CDR3 in DNA: TGCAGTGCTAGATCCCTAGCGGGAGTAGAGGAATACGAGCAGTACTTC.